The T cell receptor beta chain described here comes from a study of blood T cell repertoires in COVID-19. About the research overall: COVID-19 samples from acute and convalescent phases originated in the United States, Italy and Spain. T cells, B-cell-depleted T cells, or PBMCs supplied cDNA or gDNA.

The method was immunoSEQ multiplex PCR; TCRdb's version includes in-frame clones alone and lacks a portion of them. This table has about 520,000 clones, 80% to 90% appearing once. V was clipped by 5 bases and J by 5 bases; unmatched bases: 4. The length of the CDR3 is 14 residues. Looked up from germline, CDR1 is SEHNR and CDR2 is FQNEAQ (reference sequence). Sample: peripheral blood. The receptor's source is a human donor in a cohort sampled during active COVID-19. This chain links TRBV7-9 with TRBJ2-5; 11 bases line up with TRBD1. The CDR3 region is CASSRTGGQETQYF. Here the CDR3 DNA reads TGTGCCAGCAGCAGGACAGGGGGCCAGGAGACCCAGTACTTC.